This T cell receptor (beta chain) was captured by sequencing in a study of blood T cells in healthy people across ages. The authors isolated at least 6.5 million PBMCs per sample. This clonotype was seen at least ten times. A J-beta primer mix and a sample-barcoded 5' primer were used in a second PCR of about 7 to 12 cycles. TCRdb recomputed calls from the 5' RACE reads with MiXCR, one row per CDR3 protein. Among 1 million to 1.2 million distinct CDR3 sequences listed, more than 30% were seen once. Sequencing was carried out using blood. The TCR sequence derives from a man aged 18 to 30 in good health.

The CDR3 region has the DNA TGCGCCAGCAGCCAAGATGTCTTCTCCTACGAGCAGTACTTC. It yields the protein CASSQDVFSYEQYF. The rearrangement uses TRBV4-3 and TRBJ2-7, with D hard to call. V lost 0 bases and J 0 bases, leaving 6 bases between the germline ends. Germline values: CDR1 LGHNA, CDR2 YSLEER. This CDR3 has 14 amino acids.